The present entry profiles one TCR beta chain with its context. The antigen remains undetermined. TCRdb's copy holds only in-frame clones and misses some; the assay was immunoSEQ multiplex PCR. The table records 110,000 or so clones, about 89% of them present only once. This sample was included in a study of T cell responses to AZD1222 COVID-19 vaccine. Study in general: Doses given second, at about 4 or about 12 weeks, were pooled. Study-level points and caveats: Vaccine-related CD4 TCRs covered spike, predominating at 160-218 and 743-854. Donors were chiefly white British, with a greater number of females, and clonal diversity was perhaps underestimated. Seropositive at baseline were only 5 to 7 AZD1222 recipients.

The CDR3 consists of 17 residues. Losses at the gene ends were 3 bases for V and 0 bases for J; bases not matched to a gene: 8. Germline V CDR1 and CDR2: LNHDA, SQIVND (reference sequence). The chain combines TRBV19 with TRBJ2-3; 8 positions match TRBD2. This sequence was found in an adult in good health. The sample in question was peripheral blood, obtained on day 0 of AZD1222 vaccination. CDR3 coding DNA: TGTGCCAGTAGTATGGCCCCCGGGGGGGTCAGCACAGATACGCAGTATTTT. It translates to CASSMAPGGVSTDTQYF.